The present entry profiles one T cell receptor (beta chain) with its context. The PCR contained 60 Vbeta and 13 Jbeta primers. The method was immunoSEQ multiplex PCR; TCRdb's version includes in-frame clones alone and lacks a portion of them. The sample holds over 95,000 clones, 75% to 80% seen once. This record comes from a study of cytomegalovirus exposure and HLA in healthy donors. Per germline, CDR1 SGHAT and CDR2 FQNNGV. The CDR3 totals 15 residues. The V segment lost 5 bases and the J segment 1 base; nucleotides outside the gene matches: 7. This receptor was identified in a woman aged 40-49 years in good health and CMV-seropositive. The chain combines TRBV11-2 with TRBJ1-1; 7 bases match TRBD1. Sequencing used PBMCs. CDR3 sequence: CASSRRQGGNTEAFF. For the CDR3, the DNA is TGTGCCAGCAGCCGCCGACAGGGTGGGAACACTGAAGCTTTCTTT.